These 9 T cell receptor beta chains share one sample of origin, sequenced in a study of cytomegalovirus exposure and HLA in healthy donors. PCR involved 60 Vbeta and 13 Jbeta primers. The method was immunoSEQ multiplex PCR; TCRdb's version includes in-frame clones alone and lacks a portion of them. The repertoire holds under 250,000 clones, roughly 85% seen once, with less than 2.5% in the top ten. The sample consisted of PBMCs. The receptor source for this set is a woman aged 50 to 60 in good health and CMV-seronegative.

Points on this clone: Other DNA sequences of this sample code for an identical CDR3. The gene calls are TRBV5-4 and TRBJ2-7; the D is unclear. Germline lookup yields CDR1 SGHNT and CDR2 YYREEE (reference sequence). The CDR3 is 12 amino acids. V lost 1 base and J lost 3, with 5 bases in between. The CDR3 sequence is CASSLTGYEQYF. CDR3 bases: TGTGCCAGCAGCTTGACGGGCTACGAGCAGTACTTC.

The chain links TRBV27 to TRBJ2-2; 7 positions match TRBD2. From germline, CDR1 is MNHEY and CDR2 SMNVEV (reference sequence). The CDR3 has 15 amino acids. The V gene end was trimmed by 9 bases and the J gene end by 6 bases; junction bases not matched to a gene: 13. For the CDR3, the DNA is TGTGCCAGGCAGGCGGGACTAACCCTCGCCGGGGAGCTGTTTTTT. Translation: CARQAGLTLAGELFF.

In the case of this clone: Other DNA sequences in this specimen translate into the identical CDR3. This chain links TRBV2 with TRBJ2-7; 9 bases are a match to TRBD1. Germline lookup yields CDR1 SNHLY and CDR2 FYNNEI. CDR3 length: 13 amino acids. V lost 4 bases to trimming and J lost 4 bases; unmatched junction nucleotides: 2. CDR3 nucleotide sequence: TGTGCCAGCAGTGGGGACAGGGTTTACGAGCAGTACTTC. Translated: CASSGDRVYEQYF.

This rearrangement joins TRBV11-1 to TRBJ2-7, with 9 bases aligning to TRBD2. J lost 2 bases, V lost 5 bases, and 7 bases had no gene match. This CDR3 has 15 amino acids. In germline, CDR1 is SGHAT, CDR2 FQDESV (reference sequence). The CDR3 is CASSGSGGLAYEQYF. CDR3 sequence (DNA): TGTGCCAGCAGCGGAAGCGGGGGGCTGGCCTACGAGCAGTACTTC.

This chain joins TRBV10-3 and TRBJ2-1; tentative D call: TRBD2 (5 bases). CDR1 ENHRY and CDR2 SYGVKD come from the germline V gene. V lost 0 bases and J 10 bases, leaving 7 bases between the germline ends. CDR3 size: 12 residues. The CDR3 loop reads CAISESLGEQFF. Written as DNA, the CDR3 is TGTGCCATCAGTGAGTCACTAGGAGAGCAGTTCTTC.

This clone occurred once. The chain carries TRBV7-7 and TRBJ2-7, with 11 bases fitting TRBD2. Germline lookup yields CDR1 SSHAT and CDR2 FNYEAQ (reference sequence). V lost 5 bases and J lost 6; bases outside the gene matches: 9. The CDR3 is 15 amino acids. The CDR3 sequence is CASSPMTSGIGEQYF. DNA of the CDR3: TGTGCCAGCAGCCCAATGACTAGCGGGATTGGCGAGCAGTACTTC. Using reference TRBV7-7 and TRBJ2-7 for the parts outside the CDR3, the full variable domain is GAGVSQSPRYKVTKRGQDVTLRCDPISSHATLYWYQQALGQGPEFLTYFNYEAQPDKSGLPSDRFSAERPEGSISTLTIQRTEQRDSAMYRCASSPMTSGIGEQYFGPGTRLTVT.

The rearrangement links TRBV30 to TRBJ1-1; D might be TRBD1 (6 bases). CDR1 is GTSNPN, CDR2 SVGIG, per germline (reference sequence). The CDR3 is 11 amino acids. V lost 3 bases to trimming and J lost 8 bases, with 10 bases between them. The CDR3 region has the DNA TGTGCCTGGAGCTACACAGGGGAAGCTTTCTTT. This gives the protein CAWSYTGEAFF. The entire variable domain, with the rest obtained from reference TRBV30 and TRBJ1-1, is as follows: SQTIHQWPATLVQPVGSPLSLECTVEGTSNPNLYWYRQAAGRGLQLLFYSVGIGQISSEVPQNLSASRPQDRQFILSSKKLLLSDSGFYLCAWSYTGEAFFGQGTRLTVV.

This clone was observed a few times. The chain links TRBV2 to TRBJ2-6; tentative D call: TRBD2 (5 bases). CDR3 length: 16 residues. CDR1 and CDR2 (germline): SNHLY, FYNNEI. The V end lost 3 bases, the J end lost 3 bases, and 12 bases lay between the germline ends. The CDR3 DNA reads TGTGCCAGCAGTGACCGACCGGGGTTTGGGGCCAACGTCCTGACTTTC. Translation: CASSDRPGFGANVLTF.

The chain is built from TRBV5-1 and TRBJ1-4; TRBD1 matches at 7 bases. J gave up 8 bases and V 3 bases, and 10 bases lay outside the gene matches. CDR1 and CDR2 (germline): SGHRS, YFSETQ. The length of the CDR3 is 15 residues. CDR3 DNA sequence: TGCGCCAGCAGCTACCAAAGGACAGGAGGAGAAAAACTGTTTTTT. Its protein is CASSYQRTGGEKLFF.